This is a list of T cell receptor beta chains from one sample in a study of blood T cells in healthy people across ages. TCRdb re-called the 5' RACE reads with MiXCR, one entry per CDR3 protein. The sample records about 930,000 distinct CDR3 sequences, almost 30% being singletons. These data are also associated with another study on T cells of mothers and their children.

Sequencing was done on a sample of blood. The receptor source for this set is a woman in her forties in good health. The CDR3 runs from the conserved cysteine through the conserved F or W. The order of the fields is V gene, CDR3 protein.

TRBV30,CAWSVPGFEQYF
TRBV12-3/TRBV12-4,CASTHEGQGATDTQYF
TRBV14,CASRSQGAFGELFF
TRBV6-5,CASGWGPPILSNQPQHF
TRBV12-3/TRBV12-4,CASSRQAPPDYEQYF
TRBV7-2,CASSSTGYRRGYTF
TRBV2,CASSEGLTDDTQYF
TRBV20-1,CSASGPTEYTEAFF
TRBV3-1,CASSQGDSNTEAFF
TRBV7-8,CASSLVGTASYEQYF
TRBV30,CARSTGTGFHEQYF
TRBV7-2,CASSSSGFQETQYF
TRBV20-1,CSQRWETDTQYF
TRBV5-5,CASSLAGRGKFETQYF
TRBV11-2,CVSSLFVRAGGYNEQFF
TRBV7-2,CASSLVSLATGYGYTF
TRBV20-1,CSAIGGSFNIQYF
TRBV5-1,CASHDRNEKLFF
TRBV4-1,CASSPWVQETQYF
TRBV10-3,CAISEPGTGSSYEQYF
TRBV5-1,CASSLVGTVSTDTQYF
TRBV3-1,CASSQDMWVTGVYGYTF
TRBV20-1,CSAIPGQGIYERYF
TRBV7-2,CASSFREGANYGYTF
TRBV6-2/TRBV6-3,CASSYSGASGRAYEQYF
TRBV30,CAWRKASTDTQYF
TRBV2,CASSEGGDTKNIQYF
TRBV2,CTPGTTPYEQYF
TRBV6-6,CASSPGTASNQETQYF
TRBV12-3/TRBV12-4,CASSSMPANTQYF
TRBV6-5,CASSRTRGINEQFF
TRBV29-1,CSVTGSYEQFF
TRBV7-9,CASSSPGQGTYEQYF
TRBV27,CASSLTQGAEAFF
TRBV9,CASSVGGAGRNEQYF
TRBV29-1,CSVGVVGTGELFF
TRBV7-2,CASSLAYTGANYGYTF
TRBV5-1,CASSRGSSGGASEQFF
TRBV12-3/TRBV12-4,CASSLGDNGEQYF
TRBV4-3,CASSQEGAGEQFF
TRBV5-1,CASSLAILQGQETQYF
TRBV10-2,CASTDRGTGEKLFF
TRBV5-4,CASSWDSEGEQYF
TRBV9,CASSDRGDGQPQHF
TRBV12-3/TRBV12-4,CASSSREGSNQPQHF
TRBV7-8,CASSPELFSYNEQFF
TRBV5-1,CASSPGTSGGLWVYEQFF
TRBV5-1,CASRTGNTEQFF
TRBV19,CASSISRLAGESDTQYF
TRBV29-1,CSVEDWQGPRSDYGYTF
TRBV30,CAATKRGSYNEQFF
TRBV7-2,CASADSYQPQHF
TRBV3-1,CASSQDLSGGGTDTQYF
TRBV3-1,CASSQATGALQETQYF
TRBV12-5,CASGLGSPTSHNEQFF
TRBV9,CASSILDRDGYEQYF
TRBV12-3/TRBV12-4,CASSLAREGGPWETQYF